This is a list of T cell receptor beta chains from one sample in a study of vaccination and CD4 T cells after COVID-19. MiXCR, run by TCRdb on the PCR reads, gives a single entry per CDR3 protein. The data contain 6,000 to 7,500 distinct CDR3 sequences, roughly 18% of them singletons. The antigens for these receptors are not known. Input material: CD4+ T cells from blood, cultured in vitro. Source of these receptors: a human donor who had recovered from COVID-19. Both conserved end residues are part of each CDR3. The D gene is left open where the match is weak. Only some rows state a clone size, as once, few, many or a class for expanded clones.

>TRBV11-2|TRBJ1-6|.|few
CASSRGNSPLHF
TGTGCCAGCAGCCGTGGGAATTCACCCCTCCACTTT
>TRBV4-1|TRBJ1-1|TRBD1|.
CASIQAGGRSAEAFF
TGCGCCAGTATACAGGCAGGGGGCAGGAGCGCTGAAGCTTTCTTT
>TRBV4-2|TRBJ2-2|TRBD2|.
CASSQQLAGVNTGELFF
TGTGCCAGCAGCCAACAACTAGCGGGAGTTAACACCGGGGAGCTGTTTTTT
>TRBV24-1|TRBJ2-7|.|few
CATSDPGGDTSYEQYF
TGTGCCACCAGTGACCCCGGGGGCGACACCTCCTACGAGCAGTACTTC
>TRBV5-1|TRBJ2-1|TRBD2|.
CASSLEGTSISEQFF
TGCGCCAGCAGCTTGGAAGGGACTAGCATCAGTGAGCAGTTCTTC
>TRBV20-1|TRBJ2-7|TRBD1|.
CSARDLRQGTDEQYF
TGCAGTGCTAGAGATTTGAGACAGGGTACGGACGAGCAGTACTTC
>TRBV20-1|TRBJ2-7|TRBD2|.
CSARERLAGAYEQYF
TGCAGTGCTAGAGAAAGACTAGCGGGCGCATACGAGCAGTACTTC
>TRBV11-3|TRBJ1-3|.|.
CASSPLTGAAFPDTIYF
TGTGCCAGCAGCCCCCTTACGGGCGCAGCCTTTCCCGACACCATATATTTT
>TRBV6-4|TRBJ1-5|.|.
CASMESQPQHF
TGTGCCAGCATGGAATCCCAGCCCCAGCATTTT
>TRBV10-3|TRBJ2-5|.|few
CAISEEIRTAMYF
TGTGCCATCAGTGAGGAAATTCGGACTGCGATGTACTTC
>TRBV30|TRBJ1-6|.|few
CAWSVRGRNSPLHF
TGTGCCTGGAGTGTACGGGGGCGGAATTCACCCCTCCACTTT
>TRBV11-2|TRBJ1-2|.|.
CASSLVRGKPPYGYTF
TGTGCCAGCAGCTTAGTGCGTGGCAAGCCGCCATATGGCTACACCTTC
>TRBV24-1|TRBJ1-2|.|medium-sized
CATSDSGQGTSTGYTF
TGTGCCACCAGTGACTCCGGGCAGGGGACCTCTACGGGCTACACCTTC
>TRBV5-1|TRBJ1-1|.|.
CASSLQGNTEAFF
TGCGCCAGCAGCTTGCAGGGGAACACTGAAGCTTTCTTT
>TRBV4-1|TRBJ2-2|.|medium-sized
CASSQVGQNTGELFF
TGCGCCAGCAGCCAAGTGGGACAGAACACCGGGGAGCTGTTTTTT
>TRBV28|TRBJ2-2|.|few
CASSWYWRDTGELFF
TGTGCCAGCAGCTGGTACTGGCGGGACACCGGGGAGCTGTTTTTT
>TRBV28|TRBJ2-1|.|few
CASSPASRPAHEQFF
TGTGCCAGCAGTCCTGCCTCCCGCCCCGCTCATGAGCAGTTCTTC
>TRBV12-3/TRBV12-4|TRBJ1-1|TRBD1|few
CASSRGDTEAFF
TGTGCCAGCAGCAGGGGGGACACTGAAGCTTTCTTT
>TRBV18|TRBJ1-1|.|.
CASSPQLNTEAFF
TGTGCCAGCTCACCCCAGCTGAACACTGAAGCTTTCTTT
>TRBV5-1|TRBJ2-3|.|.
CASSKGISSTDTQYF
TGCGCCAGCAGCAAAGGTATTTCTAGCACAGATACGCAGTATTTT
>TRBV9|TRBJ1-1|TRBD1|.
CASSVDGQGGTEAFF
TGTGCCAGCAGCGTAGACGGGCAGGGGGGCACTGAAGCTTTCTTT
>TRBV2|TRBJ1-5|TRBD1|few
CASSEGQGEQPQHF
TGTGCCAGCAGTGAAGGGCAGGGGGAGCAGCCCCAGCATTTT
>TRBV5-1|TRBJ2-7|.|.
CASSLSPSSYEQYF
TGCGCCAGCAGCTTATCTCCTTCCTCCTACGAGCAGTACTTC
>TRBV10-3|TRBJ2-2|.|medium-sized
CAISAGVKNTGELFF
TGTGCCATCAGTGCGGGGGTAAAGAACACCGGGGAGCTGTTTTTT
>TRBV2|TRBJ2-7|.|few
CASSAGVYEQYF
TGTGCCAGCAGTGCAGGGGTATACGAGCAGTACTTC
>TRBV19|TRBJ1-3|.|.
CASGPKAGNTIYF
TGTGCCAGTGGACCCAAGGCTGGAAACACCATATATTTT
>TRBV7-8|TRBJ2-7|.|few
CASSLRENLHEQYF
TGTGCCAGCAGCTTAAGAGAGAACCTCCACGAGCAGTACTTC
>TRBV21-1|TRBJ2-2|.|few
CASSKGVATGELFF
TGTGCCAGCAGCAAAGGAGTAGCGACCGGGGAGCTGTTTTTT
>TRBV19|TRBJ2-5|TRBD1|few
CASSIDRGGRGQETQYF
TGTGCCAGTAGTATAGATCGGGGCGGCAGGGGGCAGGAGACCCAGTACTTC
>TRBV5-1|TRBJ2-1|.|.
CASSLGGSQGNEQFF
TGCGCCAGCAGCTTAGGCGGGAGTCAGGGGAATGAGCAGTTCTTC
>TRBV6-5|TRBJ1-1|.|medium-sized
CASSYSPGTEAFF
TGTGCCAGCAGTTACTCCCCGGGGACTGAAGCTTTCTTT
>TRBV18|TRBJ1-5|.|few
CASSLSGQPQHF
TGTGCCAGCTCTCTCTCAGGCCAGCCCCAGCATTTT
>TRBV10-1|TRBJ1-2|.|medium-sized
CASGDGSVITF
TGCGCCAGCGGAGACGGCTCCGTGATCACCTTC
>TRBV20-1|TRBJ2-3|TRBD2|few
CSAGGLAGTTDTQYF
TGCAGTGCCGGAGGACTAGCGGGGACCACAGATACGCAGTATTTT
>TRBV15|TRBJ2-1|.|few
CATSRDHGLLTYNEQFF
TGTGCCACCAGCAGAGATCACGGACTCCTAACCTACAATGAGCAGTTCTTC
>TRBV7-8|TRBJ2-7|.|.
CASSRQGTYEQYF
TGTGCCAGCAGCCGACAAGGGACCTACGAGCAGTACTTC
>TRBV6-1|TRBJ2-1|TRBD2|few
CASKAGTSGSNEQFF
TGTGCCAGCAAAGCCGGGACTAGCGGTTCCAATGAGCAGTTCTTC